These 24 T cell receptor beta chains were sequenced from one sample in a study of OX40 agonist ivuxolimab in advanced cancers. The protocol was immunoSEQ multiplex PCR, while the TCRdb copy is restricted to in-frame clones and leaves out a portion. The sample includes about 15,000 clones, 80% to 95% of them seen just once. Sequenced material: CD4+ or CD8+ T cells sorted from blood, taken in a trial of the OX40 agonist ivuxolimab. These TCRs come from an adult with an advanced solid tumor such as melanoma, head and neck, liver or kidney cancer.

Only one count was recorded for this clone. The same CDR3 can be traced to other DNA sequences in this sample. J is TRBJ2-7 and V is TRBV6-5; 8 bases map to TRBD2. CDR1 MNHEY and CDR2 SVGAGI come from the germline V gene. CDR3 length: 14 amino acids. After removal of 4 bases from V and 0 bases from J, the junction contained 2 bases not matched to a gene. The CDR3 DNA follows: TGTGCCAGCAGTTTGAGCGGGAGCTCCTACGAGCAGTACTTC. Amino acid sequence: CASSLSGSSYEQYF.

The J gene is TRBJ2-1, the V gene TRBV7-2, with D maybe TRBD2 (6 bases). CDR1 and CDR2 (germline): SGHTA, FQGNSA. V lost 4 bases and J 7 bases, leaving 11 bases between the germline ends. CDR3 size: 13 residues. The CDR3 loop is CASSWGLRNEQFF. In nucleotides, the CDR3 is TGTGCCAGCAGCTGGGGACTGCGGAATGAGCAGTTCTTC. Filled out from reference TRBV7-2 and TRBJ2-1, the complete variable domain reads GAGVSQSPSNKVTEKGKDVELRCDPISGHTALYWYRQSLGQGLEFLIYFQGNSAPDKSGLPSDRFSAERTGGSVSTLTIQRTQQEDSAVYLCASSWGLRNEQFFGPGTRLTVL.

The V gene is TRBV10-3, the J gene TRBJ1-3; D is ambiguous. CDR1 ENHRY and CDR2 SYGVKD come from the germline V gene. V lost 7 bases and J lost 4, with 5 bases in between. The length of the CDR3 is 11 residues. The CDR3 region has the DNA TGTGCCATCACCGGGGGAAACACCATATATTTT. This translates into CAITGGNTIYF.

The V and J genes are TRBV7-9 and TRBJ2-1; D gene unclear. Looked up from germline, CDR1 is SEHNR and CDR2 is FQNEAQ (reference sequence). V gave up 3 bases and J gave up 8 bases, with 11 bases separating them. The CDR3 sequence is 13 residues long. CDR3 sequence: CASSFFTLDEQFF. In DNA form, the CDR3 reads TGTGCCAGCAGCTTCTTCACTTTAGATGAGCAGTTCTTC.

V usage is TRBV4-3 and J usage is TRBJ1-1; tentative D call: TRBD1 (5 bases). The V end was cut by 0 bases, the J end by 5 bases, with 7 bases between. The CDR3 totals 13 residues. Germline-derived CDR1 and CDR2 are LGHNA and YSLEER. CDR3 DNA: TGCGCCAGCAGCCAAGATCGGACAACTGAAGCTTTCTTT. Translated, it gives CASSQDRTTEAFF.

This clone occurred a few times. The chain uses TRBV4-1 and TRBJ1-1; D remains ambiguous. Between the trimmed V and J ends, which lost 2 bases and 6 bases, there was a span of 7 bases. The CDR3 sequence is 12 residues long. Germline assignment: CDR1 MGHRA and CDR2 YSYEKL. CDR3 residues: CASSQTGAEAFF. As DNA, the CDR3 is TGCGCCAGCAGCCAAACTGGGGCTGAAGCTTTCTTT.

The chain combines TRBV11-2 with TRBJ2-5; TRBD2 agrees at 9 bases. V was pared by 2 bases and J by 1 base, with 2 bases of the junction left unmatched. Germline CDR1 reads SGHAT; CDR2 reads FQNNGV. The CDR3 extends over 15 amino acids. CDR3 DNA sequence: TGTGCCAGCAGCTTACCAGCGGGGGGCCAAGAGACCCAGTACTTC. This translates into CASSLPAGGQETQYF.

CDR3 region: CASEGSGPELEQYF. The DNA of the CDR3 is TGTGCCAGCGAGGGAAGCGGACCGGAACTCGAGCAGTACTTC. J is TRBJ2-7 and V is TRBV6-6, with D perhaps TRBD2 (5 bases). Germline V gives CDR1 MNHNY, CDR2 SVGAGI (reference sequence). CDR3 length: 14 residues. Trimming stripped 8 bases from V and 6 bases from J, with 20 bases between.

The chain carries TRBV7-3 and TRBJ2-1; D is unresolved. CDR3 size: 14 residues. V lost 5 bases and J lost 4, with 12 bases in between. Germline CDR1 is SGHTA and CDR2 is FQGTGA. The CDR3 DNA sequence: TGTGCCAGCAGCCCAACCGAGCTTTACAATGAGCAGTTCTTC. The encoded protein is CASSPTELYNEQFF.

This rearrangement joins TRBV30 to TRBJ2-3, with 7 bases identical to TRBD1. This CDR3 spans 15 amino acids. The germline V gene encodes CDR1 GTSNPN and CDR2 SVGIG (reference sequence). Losses at the gene ends were 1 base for V and 2 bases for J; bases not matched to a gene: 6. The chain's CDR3 is CAWSAGTDDTDTQYF. For the CDR3, the DNA is TGTGCCTGGAGTGCCGGGACAGACGACACAGATACGCAGTATTTT. Full variable domain (missing parts from reference TRBV30 and TRBJ2-3): SQTIHQWPATLVQPVGSPLSLECTVEGTSNPNLYWYRQAAGRGLQLLFYSVGIGQISSEVPQNLSASRPQDRQFILSSKKLLLSDSGFYLCAWSAGTDDTDTQYFGPGTRLTVL.

This chain links TRBV7-9 with TRBJ2-5; 7 bases line up with TRBD1. V gave up 5 bases and J gave up 1 base; unmatched junction bases: 7. Germline assignment: CDR1 SEHNR and CDR2 FQNEAQ (reference sequence). The CDR3 has 15 amino acids. The CDR3 sequence: CASSQPTGSQETQYF. DNA for the CDR3: TGTGCCAGCAGCCAACCGACAGGGAGCCAAGAGACCCAGTACTTC.

This chain connects TRBV28 to TRBJ2-1; 7 nucleotides match TRBD2. J lost 12 bases, V lost 7 bases, and 6 bases had no gene match. Per germline, CDR1 MDHEN and CDR2 SYDVKM. The CDR3 is 11 residues long. The CDR3 DNA follows: TGTGCCAGCATGGGGGGGAGGTTGCAGTTCTTC. The encoded protein is CASMGGRLQFF.

Concerning this clone: One end of the junction does not line up with germline, which may come from a read error. V gene TRBV6-5 combines with J gene TRBJ1-1; D is uncertain. The CDR3 totals 10 residues. The germline gives CDR1 MNHEY, CDR2 SVGAGI. As DNA, the CDR3 is TGTGCCAGCAGTGAAAGAAGGCGGATCTTT. Translated: CASSERRRIF.

The chain links TRBV28 to TRBJ2-7, with D unclear. V was shortened by 7 bases and J by 5 bases, with 21 bases between the two germline ends. CDR1 MDHEN and CDR2 SYDVKM come from the germline V gene. The CDR3 is 15 amino acids. CDR3 loop: CASISTSPILDEQYF. The CDR3 nucleotides read TGTGCCAGCATTTCGACAAGCCCAATCCTAGACGAGCAGTACTTC.

The V gene is TRBV7-9, the J gene TRBJ2-7; D is undetermined. V was trimmed by 1 base and J by 6 bases, leaving 7 bases between them. CDR1 and CDR2 (germline): SEHNR, FQNEAQ (reference sequence). This CDR3 spans 12 amino acids. CDR3 in DNA: TGTGCCAGCAGCTTAGTACCGGTCGAGCAGTACTTC. It codes for CASSLVPVEQYF. Full variable domain (rest looked up from reference TRBV7-9 and TRBJ2-7): DTGVSQNPRHKITKRGQNVTFRCDPISEHNRLYWYRQTLGQGPEFLTYFQNEAQLEKSRLLSDRFSAERPKGSFSTLEIQRTEQGDSAMYLCASSLVPVEQYFGPGTRLTVT.

This clone was counted a single time. The chain has TRBV2 and TRBJ2-7, with D hard to call. The germline V gene has CDR1 SNHLY and CDR2 FYNNEI. V was shortened by 4 bases and J by 2 bases, with 9 bases between the two germline ends. The CDR3 sequence is 13 residues long. CDR3 DNA: TGTGCCAGCAGTGGGGCAGAAGCCTACGAGCAGTACTTC. It translates to CASSGAEAYEQYF.

The chain employs TRBV27 and TRBJ1-1; the match to TRBD1 covers 7 bases. The CDR3 is 13 amino acids. Trimming removed 5 bases from V and 4 bases from J; junction bases left unmatched: 4. Germline V gene lookup returns CDR1 MNHEY and CDR2 SMNVEV (reference sequence). The CDR3 loop reads CASSPTGSTEAFF. As DNA, the CDR3 is TGTGCCAGCAGTCCGACAGGGAGCACTGAAGCTTTCTTT.

The chain links TRBV4-1 to TRBJ2-7; the D gene could be TRBD1 or TRBD2 (6 bases each). Between the trimmed V and J ends, which lost 6 bases and 0 bases, there was a span of 12 bases. Germline assignment: CDR1 MGHRA and CDR2 YSYEKL. CDR3 length equals 14 residues. The CDR3 DNA is TGCGCCAGCAGACCCGAGGGGGGCTCCTACGAGCAGTACTTC. This encodes CASRPEGGSYEQYF.

V usage is TRBV4-1 and J usage is TRBJ2-3; weak D call: TRBD2 (6 bases). With 3 bases removed from V and 10 bases from J, the gap between germline ends came to 20 bases. From germline, CDR1 is MGHRA and CDR2 YSYEKL. The CDR3 consists of 15 residues. The CDR3 coding sequence is TGCGCCAGCAGCCATCCGGGACTCATGGGTGATGCGCAGTATTTT. Translated: CASSHPGLMGDAQYF.

This chain links TRBV28 with TRBJ2-5; D is uncertain. V was pared by 7 bases and J by 1 base, with 7 bases between. The CDR3 totals 12 residues. From germline, CDR1 is MDHEN and CDR2 SYDVKM. CDR3 sequence reads: CASIGSQETQYF. The CDR3 nucleotides read TGTGCCAGCATTGGGTCCCAAGAGACCCAGTACTTC.

Only one count was recorded for this clone. The rearrangement uses TRBV7-8 and TRBJ1-2; 9 bases are shared with TRBD1. V lost 5 bases to trimming and J lost 7 bases; unmatched junction nucleotides: 11. The germline V gene encodes CDR1 SGHVS and CDR2 FQNEAQ. The CDR3 runs 15 residues. This CDR3 is CASSPGQGFFPGYTF. As DNA, the CDR3 is TGTGCCAGCAGCCCCGGACAGGGGTTTTTTCCTGGCTACACCTTC.

The J gene is TRBJ1-2, the V gene TRBV19, with D tentatively TRBD1 (6 bases). Between the trimmed V and J ends, which lost 8 bases and 5 bases, there was a span of 15 bases. The CDR3 contains 13 residues. CDR1 and CDR2 from the germline V gene are LNHDA and SQIVND (reference sequence). This CDR3 reads CASSKGVGYGYTF. The CDR3 coding sequence is TGTGCCAGTTCGAAGGGGGTAGGTTATGGCTACACCTTC.

This chain links TRBV7-9 with TRBJ2-7; D remains ambiguous. Trimming took off 0 bases at V and 3 bases at J, with 9 bases between the two ends. The length of the CDR3 is 14 residues. The germline V gene encodes CDR1 SEHNR and CDR2 FQNEAQ (reference sequence). In DNA, the CDR3 is TGTGCCAGCAGCTTAGCGGGTTCACGCTACGAGCAGTACTTC. Encoded protein: CASSLAGSRYEQYF.

The rearrangement links TRBV28 to TRBJ2-1, with 7 bases identical to TRBD2. CDR1 MDHEN and CDR2 SYDVKM come from the germline V gene. CDR3 length: 18 amino acids. Trimming at V came to 0 bases and at J to 0 bases, leaving 8 bases not matched to a gene. This chain's CDR3 is CASSLWGGDWSSYNEQFF. CDR3 DNA sequence: TGTGCCAGCAGTTTATGGGGAGGGGATTGGAGCTCCTACAATGAGCAGTTCTTC.